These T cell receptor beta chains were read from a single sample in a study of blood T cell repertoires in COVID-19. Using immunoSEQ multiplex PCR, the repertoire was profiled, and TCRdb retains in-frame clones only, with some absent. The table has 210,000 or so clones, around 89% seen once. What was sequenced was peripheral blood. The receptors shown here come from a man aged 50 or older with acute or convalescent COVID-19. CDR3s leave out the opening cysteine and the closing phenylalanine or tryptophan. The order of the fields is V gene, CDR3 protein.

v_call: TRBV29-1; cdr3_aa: SVASTNTEAF
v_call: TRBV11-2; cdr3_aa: ASSLGQGLDTQY
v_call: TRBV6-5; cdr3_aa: ASSYFGGTYEQY
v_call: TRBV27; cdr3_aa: ASSFTTFTDTQY
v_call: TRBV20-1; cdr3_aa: SASGVGLQETQY
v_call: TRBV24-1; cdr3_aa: ATSDGRTGYT
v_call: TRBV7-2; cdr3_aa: ASSLGLAGGETQY
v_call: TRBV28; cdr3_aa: ASSFLLRNYGYT
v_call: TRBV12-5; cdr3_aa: ASGLARDRVFEQY
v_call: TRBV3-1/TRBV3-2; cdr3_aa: ASSLAGGLNEKLF
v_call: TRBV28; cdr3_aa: ASSYTGTGANVLT
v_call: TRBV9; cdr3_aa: ASSGSRDRGNTIY
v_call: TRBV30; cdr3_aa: AWSRPDSLAETQY
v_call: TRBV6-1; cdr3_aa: ASSEAGRGQETQY
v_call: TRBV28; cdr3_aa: ASTRTGTVNTEAF